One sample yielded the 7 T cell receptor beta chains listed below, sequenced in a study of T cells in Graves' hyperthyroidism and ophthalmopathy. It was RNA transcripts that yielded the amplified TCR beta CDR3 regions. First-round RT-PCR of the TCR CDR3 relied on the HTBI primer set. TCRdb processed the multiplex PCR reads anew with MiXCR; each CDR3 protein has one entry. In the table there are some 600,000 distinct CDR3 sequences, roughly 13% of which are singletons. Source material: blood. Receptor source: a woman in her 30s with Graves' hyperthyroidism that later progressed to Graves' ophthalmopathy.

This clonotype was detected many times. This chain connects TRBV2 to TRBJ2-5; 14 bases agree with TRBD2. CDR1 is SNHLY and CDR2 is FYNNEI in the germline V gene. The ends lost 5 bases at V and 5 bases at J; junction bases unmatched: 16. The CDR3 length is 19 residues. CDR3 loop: CASSYFPGLAGDRRETQYF. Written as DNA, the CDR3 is TGTGCCAGCAGTTACTTTCCGGGACTAGCGGGAGATAGGCGGGAGACCCAGTACTTC.

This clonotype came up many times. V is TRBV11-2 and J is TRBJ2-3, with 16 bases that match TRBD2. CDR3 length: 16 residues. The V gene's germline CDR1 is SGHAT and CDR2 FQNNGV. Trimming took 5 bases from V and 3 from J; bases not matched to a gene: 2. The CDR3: CASSLGLAGGTDTQYF. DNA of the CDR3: TGTGCCAGCAGCCTGGGACTAGCGGGAGGGACAGATACGCAGTATTTT.

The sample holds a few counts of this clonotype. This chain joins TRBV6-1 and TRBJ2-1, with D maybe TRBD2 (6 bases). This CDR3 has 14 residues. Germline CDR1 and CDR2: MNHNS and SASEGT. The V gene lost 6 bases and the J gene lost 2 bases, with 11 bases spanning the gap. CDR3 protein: CASRTSSTYNEQFF. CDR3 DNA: TGTGCCAGCAGAACTAGCTCGACCTACAATGAGCAGTTCTTC.

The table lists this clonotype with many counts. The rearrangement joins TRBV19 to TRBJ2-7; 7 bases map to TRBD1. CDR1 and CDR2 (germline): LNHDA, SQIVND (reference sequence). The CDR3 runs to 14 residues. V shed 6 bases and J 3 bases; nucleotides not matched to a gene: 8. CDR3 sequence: CASRNNRDSYEQYF. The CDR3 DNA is TGTGCCAGTAGGAATAACCGGGACAGCTACGAGCAGTACTTC.

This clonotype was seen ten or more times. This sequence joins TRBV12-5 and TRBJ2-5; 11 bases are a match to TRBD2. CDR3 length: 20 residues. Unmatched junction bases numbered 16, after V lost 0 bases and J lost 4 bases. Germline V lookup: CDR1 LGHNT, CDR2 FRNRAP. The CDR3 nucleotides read TGTGCTAGTGGTTTGGTGATCTTAGCGGGAGGGATGGGTGTGACAGAGACCCAGTACTTC. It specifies CASGLVILAGGMGVTETQYF.

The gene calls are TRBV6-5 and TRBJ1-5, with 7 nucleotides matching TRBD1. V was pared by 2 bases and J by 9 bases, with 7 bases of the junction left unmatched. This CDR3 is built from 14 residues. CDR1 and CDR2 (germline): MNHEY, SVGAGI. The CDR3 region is CASSYEQGGWPQHF. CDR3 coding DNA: TGTGCCAGCAGTTACGAGCAGGGGGGATGGCCCCAGCATTTT.

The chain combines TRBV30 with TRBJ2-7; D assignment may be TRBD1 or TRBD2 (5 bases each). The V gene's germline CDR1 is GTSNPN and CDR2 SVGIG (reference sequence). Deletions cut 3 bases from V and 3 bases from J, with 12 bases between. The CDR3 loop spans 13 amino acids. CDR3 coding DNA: TGTGCCTGGAGGGGGGACGGATACTACGAGCAGTACTTC. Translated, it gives CAWRGDGYYEQYF.